These T cell receptor beta chains were read from a single sample in a study of T cell changes during pregnancy in multiple sclerosis. Sequencing was performed with immunoSEQ multiplex PCR; in TCRdb, only in-frame clones are kept and a portion is missing. The data contain about 72,000 clones, 90% to 95% of them singletons. Sequences were derived from peripheral blood, sampled in the third trimester of pregnancy. The source is a female donor in good health, enrolled as a control in a pregnancy study. The CDR3 runs from the conserved cysteine through the conserved F or W. D genes are given only for firm matches. A clone size is listed for some rows: how often the clone was seen (once, few, many), or a class if it is expanded.

TRBJ1-5 | once | TRBD1 | TRBV2 | TGTGCCAGCAGTGATGCGACAGGGGTTCAGCCCCAGCATTTT | CASSDATGVQPQHF
TRBJ1-5 | . | TRBD1 | TRBV11-2 | TGTGCCAGCAGCCAGGACAGGGGCAATCAGCCCCAGCATTTT | CASSQDRGNQPQHF
TRBJ2-7 | . | TRBD1 | TRBV18 | TGTGCCAGCTCACTGGCGACAGGGAAAGGCTCCTACGAGCAGTACTTC | CASSLATGKGSYEQYF
TRBJ2-5 | once | TRBD2 | TRBV7-9 | TGTGCCAGCAGCTTGGCCGCGGCGGGGGACGGGGAGACCCAGTACTTC | CASSLAAAGDGETQYF
TRBJ2-7 | few | TRBD2 | TRBV14 | TGTGCCAGCAGCCAACCGCTAGCGGGAGGCGGCTACGAGCAGTACTTC | CASSQPLAGGGYEQYF
TRBJ2-7 | . | TRBD2 | TRBV15 | TGTGCCACCAGCAGCAGGACTAGCGAAACCTACGAGCAGTACTTC | CATSSRTSETYEQYF
TRBJ2-1 | . | . | TRBV4-2 | TGTGCCAGCAGCCAAGGAAAGGGACTGGCGCTCCCCAATGAGCAGTTCTTC | CASSQGKGLALPNEQFF
TRBJ2-3 | . | TRBD2 | TRBV18 | TGTGCCAGCTCACCCCTTCGGCTAGCGGGACTCCACACAGATACGCAGTATTTT | CASSPLRLAGLHTDTQYF
TRBJ2-7 | . | TRBD1 | TRBV6-6 | TGTGCCAGCAGTTACTCGACGGGACAGGGCTACGAGCAGTACTTC | CASSYSTGQGYEQYF
TRBJ1-1 | . | . | TRBV4-1 | TGCGCCGTTTTAAAAAGCGGGGGAACTGAAGCTTTCTTT | CAVLKSGGTEAFF
TRBJ1-2 | . | TRBD1 | TRBV19 | TGTGCCAGTAGGGTCCAGGGACAGGAGTACGATGGCTACACCTTC | CASRVQGQEYDGYTF
TRBJ2-7 | . | . | TRBV25-1 | TGTGCCAGCAGTGAGGTGTGGAGCTCCTACGAGCAGTACTTC | CASSEVWSSYEQYF
TRBJ1-2 | . | . | TRBV28 | TGTGCCACCAGGGAATGGGCCCTTAACTATGGCTACACCTTC | CATREWALNYGYTF
TRBJ2-7 | . | . | TRBV6-1 | TGTGCCAGCAGGGGCCGTACCTACGAGCAGTACTTC | CASRGRTYEQYF
TRBJ2-7 | . | TRBD1 | TRBV2 | TGTGCCAGCAGCTCTAGGGACAGGGGCCACGAGCAGTACTTC | CASSSRDRGHEQYF
TRBJ2-7 | medium-sized | . | TRBV6-1 | TGTGCCAGCAGTCCCACAGGGAACTACGAGCAGTACTTC | CASSPTGNYEQYF
TRBJ1-1 | . | . | TRBV11-2 | TGTGCCAGCAGCCTCCTACCTTCGACTGCTGAAGCTTTCTTT | CASSLLPSTAEAFF
TRBJ2-5 | . | TRBD1 | TRBV29-1 | TGCAGCGTTTGGTGGACAGGGTCAGCCCAAGAGACCCAGTACTTC | CSVWWTGSAQETQYF
TRBJ1-6 | . | . | TRBV7-2 | TGTGCCAGCAGCTTAGGGCCGGGTCGGCCCCTCCACTTT | CASSLGPGRPLHF
TRBJ1-3 | once | TRBD1 | TRBV7-7 | TGTGCCAGCAGCCCTGGGACAGGCTTACACCGGGGAAACACCATATATTTT | CASSPGTGLHRGNTIYF
TRBJ1-5 | . | . | TRBV6-4 | TGTGCCAGCAGTCCAGGGAGCAATCAGCCCCAGCATTTT | CASSPGSNQPQHF
TRBJ1-1 | . | TRBD1 | TRBV18 | TGTGCCAGCTCACCCCGGGACAGGGGAATGGGCACTGAAGCTTTCTTT | CASSPRDRGMGTEAFF
TRBJ1-1 | once | . | TRBV18 | TGTGCCAGCTCGCCTACAGCTTACACTGAAGCTTTCTTT | CASSPTAYTEAFF
TRBJ2-2 | . | . | TRBV7-9 | TGTGCCAGCAGCTTACCGGGACTCCCAACCACCGGGGAGCTGTTTTTT | CASSLPGLPTTGELFF
TRBJ2-7 | . | TRBD1 | TRBV7-2 | TGTGCCAGCAGCCAACAGGGGGCTAGTTCATACGAGCAGTACTTC | CASSQQGASSYEQYF
TRBJ1-4 | . | . | TRBV5-1 | TGCGCCAGCAGCTTGGGAGATTATGAAAAACTGTTTTTT | CASSLGDYEKLFF
TRBJ1-2 | once | TRBD1 | TRBV5-4 | TGTGCCAGCAGCTTGGGAGGACAGGGGGCATATGGCTACACCTTC | CASSLGGQGAYGYTF
TRBJ2-2 | . | . | TRBV5-6 | TGTGCCAGCACCCGGGGCACCGGGGAGCTGTTTTTT | CASTRGTGELFF
TRBJ2-2 | . | TRBD2 | TRBV5-1 | TGCGCCAGCAGCCCCGACCCGGGACTAGCGACTACGAACACCGGGGAGCTGTTTTTT | CASSPDPGLATTNTGELFF
TRBJ1-6 | . | . | TRBV4-2 | TGTGCCAGCAGCCAAGACTTAAACGGGGGTGGATCACCCCTCCACTTT | CASSQDLNGGGSPLHF
TRBJ2-3 | . | TRBD2 | TRBV5-4 | TGTGCCAGCAGCTCTCCAGGGAGGGGCACAGATACGCAGTATTTT | CASSSPGRGTDTQYF
TRBJ2-3 | many | TRBD2 | TRBV6-4 | TGTGCCAGCAGTGAACCCGGGGGGGCAGATACGCAGTATTTT | CASSEPGGADTQYF
TRBJ2-7 | . | TRBD1 | TRBV27 | TGTGCCAGCAGTACTCACAGGGGTAAGGTCTACGAGCAGTACTTC | CASSTHRGKVYEQYF
TRBJ1-4 | . | TRBD1 | TRBV19 | TGTGCCGCAGGATCGACAGGGTTAAGTGAAAAACTGTTTTTT | CAAGSTGLSEKLFF
TRBJ1-1 | once | TRBD1 | TRBV2 | TGTGCCAGCCGGGACAGGGGCACTGAAGCTTTCTTT | CASRDRGTEAFF
TRBJ1-1 | . | . | TRBV19 | TGTGCCAGTAGTCGCGCACAGGGAGCCAACACTGAAGCTTTCTTT | CASSRAQGANTEAFF
TRBJ1-1 | . | TRBD1 | TRBV6-5 | TGTGCCAGCAGTTACAGGGGGCCCAACACTGAAGCTTTCTTT | CASSYRGPNTEAFF
TRBJ1-6 | . | TRBD1 | TRBV5-6 | TGTGCCAGCACCTCGTTAAACAGGGGGAATTCACCCCTCCACTTT | CASTSLNRGNSPLHF
TRBJ1-1 | . | . | TRBV6-5 | TGTGCCAGCAGTTACTACCGGGAGGGTGGTACTGAAGCTTTCTTT | CASSYYREGGTEAFF
TRBJ1-2 | . | TRBD1 | TRBV5-3 | TGTGCCAGAAGCAGGGACAGGGCGAACTATGGCTACACCTTC | CARSRDRANYGYTF
TRBJ2-7 | . | TRBD1 | TRBV6-1 | TGTGCCAGCAGTGAAGGGACCGGGACAGGGTCCTACGAGCAGTACTTC | CASSEGTGTGSYEQYF
TRBJ1-2 | . | TRBD1 | TRBV2 | TGTGCCAGCAGTGGGGACAGGGAGAGCTATGGCTGCACCTTC | CASSGDRESYGCTF
TRBJ1-1 | . | . | TRBV5-4 | TGTGCCAGCAGCTTGGATCCAGGGGTGAGCACTGAAGCTTTCTTT | CASSLDPGVSTEAFF
TRBJ1-4 | once | TRBD1 | TRBV5-6 | TGTGCCAGCAGCTCCACAGGGGTGAATGAAAAACTGTTTTTT | CASSSTGVNEKLFF
TRBJ1-2 | . | . | TRBV4-2 | TGTGCCAGCAGCCGCATCGACTCCTATGGCTACACCTTC | CASSRIDSYGYTF
TRBJ2-7 | . | TRBD1 | TRBV5-1 | TGCGCCAGCAGCCCGACAGGGGGCGTTTACGAGCAGTACTTC | CASSPTGGVYEQYF
TRBJ1-1 | . | . | TRBV4-1 | TGCGCCAGCAGCAATGACGACAGGCCGAACACTGAAGCTTTCTTT | CASSNDDRPNTEAFF